This T cell receptor beta chain was captured in a study of blood T cell repertoires in COVID-19. Study-level background: The cDNA or gDNA used as material had been derived from T cells, B-cell-depleted T cells, or PBMCs.

In the original processing: Amplification with reference gene primers provided the estimates of nucleated cell counts. Clones were sequenced by immunoSEQ multiplex PCR, and TCRdb holds only the in-frame ones, with some missing. V, J and clone size derive from that table, while D and trimming were established from the DNA sequence. Among about 120,000 clones listed, around nine tenths were seen once. The clonotype comes from a woman in her fifties or sixties with acute or convalescent COVID-19. Sequencing used peripheral blood.

DNA for the CDR3: TGTGCCAGCTCGCCACTTAGTCCTGAAGGGGGCACTGAAGCTTTCTTT. The encoded protein is CASSPLSPEGGTEAFF. The chain couples TRBV19 to TRBJ1-1; perhaps TRBD1 as D (6 bases). Germline CDR1 and CDR2: LNHDA and SQIVND (reference sequence). V was shortened by 9 bases and J by 4 bases, with 24 bases between the two germline ends. The CDR3 runs 16 residues.